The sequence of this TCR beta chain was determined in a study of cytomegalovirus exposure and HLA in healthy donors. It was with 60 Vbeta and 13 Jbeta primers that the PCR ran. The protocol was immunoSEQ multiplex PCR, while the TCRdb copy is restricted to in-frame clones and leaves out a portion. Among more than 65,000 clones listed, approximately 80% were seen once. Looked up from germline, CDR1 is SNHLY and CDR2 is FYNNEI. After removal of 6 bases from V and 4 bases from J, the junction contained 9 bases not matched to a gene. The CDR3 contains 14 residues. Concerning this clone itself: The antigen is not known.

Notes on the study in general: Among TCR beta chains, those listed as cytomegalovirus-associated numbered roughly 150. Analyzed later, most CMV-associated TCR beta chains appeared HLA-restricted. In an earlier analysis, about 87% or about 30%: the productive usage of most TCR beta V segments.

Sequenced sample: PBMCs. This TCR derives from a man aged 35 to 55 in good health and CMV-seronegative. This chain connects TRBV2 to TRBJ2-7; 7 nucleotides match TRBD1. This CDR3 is CASRPRQGGYEQYF. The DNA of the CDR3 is TGTGCCAGCAGGCCACGACAGGGTGGTTACGAGCAGTACTTC.